The 17 T cell receptor beta chains below come from one sample, sequenced in a study of T cell responses to AZD1222 COVID-19 vaccine. Clones were sequenced by immunoSEQ multiplex PCR, and TCRdb holds only the in-frame ones, with some missing. Of about 50,000 clones listed, 70% to 90% are singletons. The source was peripheral blood, collected on day 0 of AZD1222 vaccination. The receptors shown here come from an adult in good health.

This clone was seen more than once but under ten times. V gene TRBV19 combines with J gene TRBJ2-2; the D is unclear. There are 14 residues in the CDR3. Trimming cost V 7 bases and J 4 bases, with 13 bases left between them. Germline lookup yields CDR1 LNHDA and CDR2 SQIVND (reference sequence). The DNA of the CDR3 is TGTGCCAGTACCGTAAAGAGTGGCACCGGGGAGCTGTTTTTT. Translating it yields CASTVKSGTGELFF.

This clone is a singleton in its sample. The chain combines TRBV14 with TRBJ2-7; TRBD1 or TRBD2 may be the D gene (5 bases each). Germline CDR1 is SGHDN and CDR2 is FVKESK. V was pared by 5 bases and J by 2 bases, with 13 bases between. The CDR3 is made up of 14 amino acids. The CDR3 loop reads CASSNRDRPYEQYF. Written as DNA, the CDR3 is TGTGCCAGCAGCAACCGGGACCGCCCCTACGAGCAGTACTTC.

The V and J genes are TRBV20-1 and TRBJ1-3; D perhaps matches TRBD1 (5 bases). The V gene lost 3 bases and the J gene lost 0 bases, with 12 bases spanning the gap. The CDR3 has 15 amino acids. Germline V CDR1 and CDR2: DFQATT, SNEGSKA (reference sequence). CDR3 nucleotides: TGCAGTGCTAGTTATGACAGCTTCTCTGGAAACACCATATATTTT. As protein: CSASYDSFSGNTIYF.

The chain's CDR3 is CASSIWTENTEAFF. Here the CDR3 DNA reads TGTGCCAGTAGTATATGGACAGAGAACACTGAAGCTTTCTTT. The chain employs TRBV19 and TRBJ1-1; D may be TRBD1 (6 bases). Trimming removed 2 bases at V and 1 base at J, with 8 bases between. Germline V gene sequence: CDR1 LNHDA, CDR2 SQIVND (reference sequence). The CDR3 totals 14 residues.

This clone was picked up a small number of times. The J gene is TRBJ1-1, the V gene TRBV12-3 or TRBV12-4; D call uncertain. Trimming took 4 bases from V and 0 from J, leaving 3 bases between them. CDR3 length: 12 amino acids. Here the CDR3 reads CASSYLNTEAFF. CDR3 in DNA: TGTGCCAGCAGTTATTTGAACACTGAAGCTTTCTTT.

J is TRBJ1-2 and V is TRBV28; 8 bases match TRBD1. V was clipped by 3 bases and J by 5 bases; unmatched bases: 8. Germline lookup yields CDR1 MDHEN and CDR2 SYDVKM. This CDR3 is built from 15 residues. For the CDR3, the DNA is TGTGCCAGCAGTTTTACAGGGGGTAAACGGTATGGCTACACCTTC. It codes for CASSFTGGKRYGYTF.

This chain uses TRBV5-4 with TRBJ1-6, with 8 bases identical to TRBD1. Germline values: CDR1 SGHNT, CDR2 YYREEE (reference sequence). This CDR3 region has 16 residues. The V gene end was trimmed by 4 bases and the J gene end by 7 bases; junction bases not matched to a gene: 10. This CDR3 is CASSIGQGGWNSPLHF. The CDR3 DNA is TGTGCCAGCAGCATCGGACAGGGTGGGTGGAATTCACCCCTCCACTTT.

CDR3 sequence (DNA): TGTGCCAGCAGCCCTATCGGACTAGCCACCTACGAGCAGTACTTC. It is translated as CASSPIGLATYEQYF. The chain uses TRBV28 and TRBJ2-7; 8 bases line up with TRBD2. Germline values: CDR1 MDHEN, CDR2 SYDVKM. The CDR3 is 15 residues long. J was trimmed by 2 bases and V by 6 bases; bases with no gene match: 9. The full variable domain, rest sourced from reference TRBV28 and TRBJ2-7, is DVKVTQSSRYLVKRTGEKVFLECVQDMDHENMFWYRQDPGLGLRLIYFSYDVKMKEKGDIPEGYSVSREKKERFSLILESASTNQTSMYLCASSPIGLATYEQYFGPGTRLTVT.

The genes are TRBV7-2 and TRBJ2-2, with D unclear. The CDR3 consists of 14 residues. Germline lookup yields CDR1 SGHTA and CDR2 FQGNSA. V lost 2 bases and J 1 base, leaving 5 bases between the germline ends. CDR3 in DNA: TGTGCCAGCAGCTTAATATGGAACACCGGGGAGCTGTTTTTT. The encoded protein is CASSLIWNTGELFF.

This clone was seen just once. The chain joins TRBV5-5 to TRBJ2-7, with a tentative D call TRBD1 (5 bases). The CDR3 consists of 15 residues. Per germline, CDR1 SGHKS and CDR2 YYEKEE (reference sequence). Between the trimmed V and J ends, which lost 2 bases and 0 bases, there was a span of 12 bases. The CDR3 loop reads CASSFATASSYEQYF. The CDR3 nucleotides are TGTGCCAGCAGCTTCGCGACAGCTAGCTCCTACGAGCAGTACTTC. The full variable domain, its missing parts supplied by reference TRBV5-5 and TRBJ2-7, is DAGVTQSPTHLIKTRGQQVTLRCSPISGHKSVSWYQQVLGQGPQFIFQYYEKEERGRGNFPDRFSARQFPNYSSELNVNALLLGDSALYLCASSFATASSYEQYFGPGTRLTVT.

By sample fraction, this clone is medium-sized. A read error may produce the germline difference seen at one junction end. J is TRBJ1-1 and V is TRBV7-7, with TRBD1 matching 7 bases. The CDR3 extends over 16 amino acids. Germline V gives CDR1 SSHAT, CDR2 FNYEAQ (reference sequence). The chain's CDR3 is CASSPWDRYMNTEAFF. CDR3 coding DNA: TGTGCTAGCAGCCCCTGGGACAGATACATGAACACTGAAGCTTTCTTT.

The genes are TRBV5-1 and TRBJ1-2; weak D call: TRBD1 (6 bases). The ends were cut back, 0 bases at V and 7 bases at J, with 19 bases in the middle. Germline CDR1 reads SGHRS; CDR2 reads YFSETQ. CDR3 length equals 16 residues. In DNA form, the CDR3 reads TGCGCCAGCAGCTTGGGGCAGGGGTTCGACATTGCTGGCTACACCTTC. It is translated as CASSLGQGFDIAGYTF.

In its sample, this clone was seen a few times. The V and J genes are TRBV5-5 and TRBJ2-1; a possible D gene is TRBD2 (6 bases). The CDR3 contains 14 residues. V was trimmed by 4 bases and J by 7 bases, leaving 15 bases between them. Germline V gene sequence: CDR1 SGHKS, CDR2 YYEKEE (reference sequence). CDR3 DNA: TGTGCCAGCAGCCCTGTTAGTGGGAGGAATGAGCAGTTCTTC. It codes for CASSPVSGRNEQFF.

This clone was found a few times. The chain combines TRBV27 with TRBJ2-2; D remains unclear. Germline-derived CDR1 and CDR2 are MNHEY and SMNVEV (reference sequence). This CDR3 region has 14 residues. V lost 6 bases and J lost 2, with 10 bases in between. CDR3 DNA: TGTGCCAGCAGGCCCACAAGAAACACCGGGGAGCTGTTTTTT. Translating gives CASRPTRNTGELFF.

CDR3 bases: TGTGCCAGCAGCCTTGTTGGGACAGGGCGGACCGGGGAGCTGTTTTTT. Amino acids: CASSLVGTGRTGELFF. The chain uses TRBV28 and TRBJ2-2; 9 bases map to TRBD1. V dropped 6 bases and J dropped 5; count of bases not matched to a gene: 10. CDR3 length: 16 amino acids. Looked up from germline, CDR1 is MDHEN and CDR2 is SYDVKM.

The V call is TRBV2, the J call TRBJ2-5; 9 bases match TRBD1. The CDR3 is 14 residues long. The J segment lost 5 bases and the V segment lost 2 bases, leaving 3 bases of the junction unmatched. In germline, CDR1 is SNHLY, CDR2 FYNNEI. DNA of the CDR3: TGTGCCAGCAGTGAAAACAGGGGGCTTGAGACCCAGTACTTC. It codes for CASSENRGLETQYF.

The gene calls are TRBV3-1 (or the pseudogene TRBV3-2) and TRBJ1-1; D unclear. V lost 3 bases to trimming and J lost 10 bases, with 18 bases between them. CDR3 length: 14 residues. From germline, CDR1 is LGHDT and CDR2 YNNKEL (reference sequence). CDR3 residues: CASSQGTLVRRAFF. CDR3 coding DNA: TGTGCCAGCAGCCAGGGCACCTTAGTACGTAGAGCTTTCTTT.